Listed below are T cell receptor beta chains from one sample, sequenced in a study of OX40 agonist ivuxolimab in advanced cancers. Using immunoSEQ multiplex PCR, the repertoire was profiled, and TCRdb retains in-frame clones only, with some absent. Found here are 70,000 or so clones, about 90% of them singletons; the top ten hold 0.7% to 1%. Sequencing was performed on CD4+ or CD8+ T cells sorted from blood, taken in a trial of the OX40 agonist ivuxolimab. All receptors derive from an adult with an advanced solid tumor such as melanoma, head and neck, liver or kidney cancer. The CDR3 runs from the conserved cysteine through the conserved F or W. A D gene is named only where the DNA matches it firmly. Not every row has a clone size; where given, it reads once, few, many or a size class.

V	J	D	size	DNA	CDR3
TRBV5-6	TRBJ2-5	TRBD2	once	TGTGCCAGCAGCTTGACCGGACTAGCCCAAGAGACCCAGTACTTC	CASSLTGLAQETQYF
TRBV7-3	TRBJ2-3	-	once	TGTGCCAGCAGCTTAGGGGCATACGCTAGCACAGATACGCAGTATTTT	CASSLGAYASTDTQYF
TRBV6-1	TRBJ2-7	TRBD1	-	TGTGCCTCCAGAACAGACAGGGGCACCTACGAGCAGTACTTC	CASRTDRGTYEQYF
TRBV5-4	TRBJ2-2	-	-	TGTGCCAGCAGCTTGTGGGGCGGGGAGCTGTTTTTT	CASSLWGGELFF
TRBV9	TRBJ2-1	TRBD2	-	TGTGCCAGCAGCTTCAGCGGGACCCTCTACAATGAGCAGTTCTTC	CASSFSGTLYNEQFF
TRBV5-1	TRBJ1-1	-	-	TGCGCCAGCAGCTTTCAGGGTATTAGGGACACTGAAGCTTTCTTT	CASSFQGIRDTEAFF
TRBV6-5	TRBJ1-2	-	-	TGTGCCAGCAGCCACGGGTATGGCTACACCTTC	CASSHGYGYTF
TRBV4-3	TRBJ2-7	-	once	TGCGCCAGCAGCCAAAATACAGGGGGGGCCTACGAGCAGTACTTC	CASSQNTGGAYEQYF
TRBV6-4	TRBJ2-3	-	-	TGTGCCAGCAGACCAGGGTTTCTGGGTGATACGCAGTATTTT	CASRPGFLGDTQYF
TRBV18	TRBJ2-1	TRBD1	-	TGTGCCAGCTCACCAGGGACAGTCTCCTACAATGAGCAGTTCTTC	CASSPGTVSYNEQFF
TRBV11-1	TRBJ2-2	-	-	TGTGCCAGCAGTATTAGGGGCCATCACACCGGGGAGCTGTTTTTT	CASSIRGHHTGELFF
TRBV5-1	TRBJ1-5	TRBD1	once	TGTGCCAGCAGCAGCGGGACAGCTAAACTAATTCTGCATTTT	CASSSGTAKLILHF
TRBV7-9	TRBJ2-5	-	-	TGTGCCAGCAGCTTAGTTGGAGGGAACCAAGAGACCCAGTACTTC	CASSLVGGNQETQYF
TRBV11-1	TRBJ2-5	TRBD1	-	TGTGCCAGCAGCTTTAGGGGGCGAGGGGAGACCCAGTACTTC	CASSFRGRGETQYF
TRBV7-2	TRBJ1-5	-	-	TGTGCCAGCAGCTTCGAACGGGGTCAGCCCCAGCATTTT	CASSFERGQPQHF
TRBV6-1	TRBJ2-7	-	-	TGTGCCAGCGGGGATAGTGGGGGGCATACCTACGAGCAGTACTTC	CASGDSGGHTYEQYF
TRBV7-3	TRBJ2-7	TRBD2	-	TGTGCCAGCAGCGTGACGGGAGGGAATACCTACGAGCAGTACTTC	CASSVTGGNTYEQYF
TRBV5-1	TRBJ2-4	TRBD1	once	TGCGCCAGCAGCTTGGGCAGGGACAGCAAGGCGTACTTC	CASSLGRDSKAYF
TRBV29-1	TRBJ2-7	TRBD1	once	TGCATCCTTTTGGGACAGGGGGCTTACGAGCAGTACTTC	CILLGQGAYEQYF
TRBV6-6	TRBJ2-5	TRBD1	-	TGTGCCAGCAGTTACCCCGGGACAGGGCAAGAGACCCAGTACTTC	CASSYPGTGQETQYF
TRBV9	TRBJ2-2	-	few	TGTGCCAGCAGCGCGAACCTAGCGTCCGGGGAGCTGTTTTTT	CASSANLASGELFF
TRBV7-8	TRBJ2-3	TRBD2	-	TGTGCCAGCAGCTTGGGCTTAGCGGGAGGACCAGATACGCAGTATTTT	CASSLGLAGGPDTQYF
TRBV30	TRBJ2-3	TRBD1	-	TGTGCCTGGAGTGCCGGGACAGGGGGTTCCTATAGCACAGATACGCAGTATTTT	CAWSAGTGGSYSTDTQYF
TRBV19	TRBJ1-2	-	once	TGTGCCAGTAGTATTGGAGGGCACGACTATGGCTACACCTTC	CASSIGGHDYGYTF
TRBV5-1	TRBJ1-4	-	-	TGCGCCAGCAGCTTTGAGGGGGGAGAAAAACTGTTTTTT	CASSFEGGEKLFF
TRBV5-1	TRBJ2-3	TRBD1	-	TGCGCCAGCAGCCTAACAGGGGTCAGCAATCAGCCCCAGTATTTT	CASSLTGVSNQPQYF
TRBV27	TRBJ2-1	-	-	TGTGCCAGCAGCCCAGGGTATGAGCAGTTCTTC	CASSPGYEQFF
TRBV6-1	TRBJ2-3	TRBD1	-	TGTGCCAGCAGTGTTTTAGGGACAGGGGCGGGTACGCAGTATTTT	CASSVLGTGAGTQYF
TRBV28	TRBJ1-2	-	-	TGTGCCAGCAGTATCCCCTCCGTACGAGGCCAGTACTACTATGGCTACACCTTC	CASSIPSVRGQYYYGYTF
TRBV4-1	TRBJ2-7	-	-	TGCGCCAGCAGCGGTTCGCGGGACACGGCCTATAGGAGCTCCTACGAGCAGTACTTC	CASSGSRDTAYRSSYEQYF
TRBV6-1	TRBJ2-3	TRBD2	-	TGTGCCAGCAGTGAAGGACTAGCGGGAAGAGATACGCAGTATTTT	CASSEGLAGRDTQYF
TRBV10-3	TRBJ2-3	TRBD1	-	TGTGCCATCAACCGACAGGGCAGCACAGATACGCAGTATTTT	CAINRQGSTDTQYF
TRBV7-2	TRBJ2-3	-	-	TGTGCCAGCAGCCCAGGACAGACTAGCACAGATACGCAGTATTTT	CASSPGQTSTDTQYF
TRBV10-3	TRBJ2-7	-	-	TGTGCCATCAGTGAAAAGGGGAACGAGCAGTACTTC	CAISEKGNEQYF
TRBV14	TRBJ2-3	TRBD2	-	TGTGCCAGCAGCCAAGCGGGAGCGGGAGCCACAGATACGCAGTATTTT	CASSQAGAGATDTQYF
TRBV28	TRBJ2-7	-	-	TGTGCCAAGGCCTTCCCGTCTGGGGAGCAGTACTTC	CAKAFPSGEQYF
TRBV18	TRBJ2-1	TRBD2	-	TGTGCCAGCTCACCACCCAGCGTCGGGGGGGCCGGTGAGCAGTTCTTC	CASSPPSVGGAGEQFF
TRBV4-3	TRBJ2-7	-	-	TGCGCCAGCAGCCGAGACACAACGCAGTACTTC	CASSRDTTQYF
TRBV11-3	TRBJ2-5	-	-	TGTGCCAGCAGCTTGGGCAGGGCTCAAGAGACCCAGTACTTC	CASSLGRAQETQYF
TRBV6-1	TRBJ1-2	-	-	TGTGCCAGCAGTTATCCAAGCGGTGGCTACACCTTC	CASSYPSGGYTF
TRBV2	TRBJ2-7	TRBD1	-	TGTGCCTCACAGGGGCAAAGCTACGAGCAGTACTTC	CASQGQSYEQYF
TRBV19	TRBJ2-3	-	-	TGTGCCAGTAGTACCCCAGCCGGCGATACGCAGTATTTT	CASSTPAGDTQYF
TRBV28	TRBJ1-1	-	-	TGTGCCAGCAGTTTCCGCAGGAACACTGAAGCTTTCTTT	CASSFRRNTEAFF